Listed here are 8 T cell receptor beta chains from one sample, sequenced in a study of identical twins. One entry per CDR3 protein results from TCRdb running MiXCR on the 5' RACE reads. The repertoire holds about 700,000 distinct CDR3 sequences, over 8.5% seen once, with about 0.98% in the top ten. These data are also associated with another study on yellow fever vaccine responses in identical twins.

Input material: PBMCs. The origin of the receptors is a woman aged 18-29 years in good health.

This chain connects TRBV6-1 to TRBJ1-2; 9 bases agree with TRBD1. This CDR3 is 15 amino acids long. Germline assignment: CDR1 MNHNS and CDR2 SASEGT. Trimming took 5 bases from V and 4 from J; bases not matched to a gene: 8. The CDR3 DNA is TGTGCCAGCAGTCTCCGGGACAGGGTTCTCTATGGCTACACCTTC. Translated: CASSLRDRVLYGYTF.

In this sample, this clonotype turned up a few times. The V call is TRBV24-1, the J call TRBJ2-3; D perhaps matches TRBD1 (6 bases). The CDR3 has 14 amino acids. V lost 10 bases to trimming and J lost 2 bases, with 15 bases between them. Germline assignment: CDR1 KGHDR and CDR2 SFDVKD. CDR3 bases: TGTGCCACGAGTACACAGGGTATCACAGATACGCAGTATTTT. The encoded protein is CATSTQGITDTQYF.

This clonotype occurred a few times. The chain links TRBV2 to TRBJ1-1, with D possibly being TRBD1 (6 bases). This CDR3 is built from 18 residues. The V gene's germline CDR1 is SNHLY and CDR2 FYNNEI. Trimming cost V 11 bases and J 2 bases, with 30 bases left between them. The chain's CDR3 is CAFNMRGWTETHNTEAFF. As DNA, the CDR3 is TGTGCCTTCAACATGCGGGGGTGGACAGAGACGCATAACACTGAAGCTTTCTTT.

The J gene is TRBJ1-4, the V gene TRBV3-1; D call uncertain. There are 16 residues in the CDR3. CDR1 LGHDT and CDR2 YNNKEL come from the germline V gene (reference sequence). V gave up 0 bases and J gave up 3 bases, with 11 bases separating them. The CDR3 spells CASSQDRGSPNEKLFF. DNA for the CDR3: TGTGCCAGCAGCCAAGATCGTGGGAGCCCTAATGAAAAACTGTTTTTT.

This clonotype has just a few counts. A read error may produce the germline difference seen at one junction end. CDR3 loop: CASSAGLDRGGVF. Here the CDR3 DNA reads TGTGCCAGCAGCGCTGGACTAGACCGCGGCGGGGTCTTC. V usage is TRBV7-9 and J usage is TRBJ2-7, with TRBD2 identical over 7 bases. CDR1 is SEHNR, CDR2 FQNEAQ, per germline (reference sequence). CDR3 size: 13 residues.

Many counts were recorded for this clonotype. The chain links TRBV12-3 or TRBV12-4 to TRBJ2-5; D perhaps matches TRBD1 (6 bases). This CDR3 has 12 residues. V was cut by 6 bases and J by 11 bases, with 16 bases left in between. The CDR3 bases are TGTGCCAGCAGGTCCCACTGGGACACTCAGTACTTC. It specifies CASRSHWDTQYF.

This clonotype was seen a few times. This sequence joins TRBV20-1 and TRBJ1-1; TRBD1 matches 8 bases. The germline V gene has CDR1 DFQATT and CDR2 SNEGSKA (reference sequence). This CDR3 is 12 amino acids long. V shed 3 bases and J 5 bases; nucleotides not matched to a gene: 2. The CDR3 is CSARNRGTEAFF. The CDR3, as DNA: TGCAGTGCTAGGAACAGGGGGACTGAAGCTTTCTTT.

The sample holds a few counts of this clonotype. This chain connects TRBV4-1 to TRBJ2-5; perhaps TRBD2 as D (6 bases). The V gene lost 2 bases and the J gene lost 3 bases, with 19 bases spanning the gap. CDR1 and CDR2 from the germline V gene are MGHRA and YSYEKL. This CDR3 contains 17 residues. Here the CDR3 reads CASSQLSATGLEETQYF. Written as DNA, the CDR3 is TGCGCCAGCAGCCAACTTTCGGCGACGGGACTTGAAGAGACCCAGTACTTC.